Each of the 17 T cell receptor beta chains below was sequenced from the same sample in a study of T cell responses to AZD1222 COVID-19 vaccine. Profiled with immunoSEQ multiplex PCR; TCRdb holds only in-frame clones, not every one. Of over 50,000 clones in the sample, approximately 88% were seen once. The material was peripheral blood, obtained on day 0 of AZD1222 vaccination. The receptors derive from an adult in good health.

The chain links TRBV3-1 (or the pseudogene TRBV3-2) to TRBJ2-2, with D possibly matching TRBD2 (6 bases). The germline V gene has CDR1 LGHDT and CDR2 YNNKEL (reference sequence). Trimming pared 5 bases from V and 4 bases from J, leaving 20 bases between. The CDR3 has 17 residues. The CDR3 DNA follows: TGTGCCAGCAGCACGAGCGGGCTGAGCGTTGGCACCGGGGAGCTGTTTTTT. This translates into CASSTSGLSVGTGELFF.

V usage is TRBV5-6 and J usage is TRBJ2-3, with D unresolved. Per the germline V gene, CDR1 is SGHDT and CDR2 is YYEEEE. There are 15 residues in the CDR3. Deletions cut 0 bases from V and 0 bases from J, with 8 bases between. In DNA form, the CDR3 reads TGTGCCAGCAGCTTGGATGCTAGGAGCACAGATACGCAGTATTTT. Translating it yields CASSLDARSTDTQYF.

This clone occurred a few times. This chain joins TRBV5-1 and TRBJ2-3, with 13 nucleotides matching TRBD2. The V segment lost 5 bases and the J segment 6 bases; nucleotides outside the gene matches: 6. The CDR3 spans 15 residues. CDR1 and CDR2 from the germline V gene are SGHRS and YFSETQ. CDR3 bases: TGCGCCAGCAGGACTGGGACTAGCGGGACCGATACGCAGTATTTT. Encoded protein: CASRTGTSGTDTQYF.

The V gene is TRBV5-1, the J gene TRBJ2-2, with D tentatively TRBD1 (6 bases). The CDR3 is 14 amino acids. Per the germline V gene, CDR1 is SGHRS and CDR2 is YFSETQ. Trimming cost V 4 bases and J 4 bases, with 11 bases left between them. The CDR3 bases are TGCGCCAGCAGCGTACAGGGTAGCACCGGGGAGCTGTTTTTT. Translated, it gives CASSVQGSTGELFF.

This clone was seen a handful of times. V gene TRBV19 combines with J gene TRBJ2-3; 8 bases align to TRBD2. This CDR3 is 14 amino acids long. Germline CDR1 and CDR2: LNHDA and SQIVND (reference sequence). Trimming took 7 bases from V and 6 from J; bases not matched to a gene: 9. The CDR3 is CASTPGGAMDTQYF. Here the CDR3 DNA reads TGTGCCAGTACCCCCGGGGGGGCTATGGATACGCAGTATTTT.

The chain combines TRBV19 with TRBJ1-5; no reliable D call. The CDR3 extends over 13 amino acids. Germline V gene lookup returns CDR1 LNHDA and CDR2 SQIVND (reference sequence). With 5 bases removed from V and 4 bases from J, the gap between germline ends came to 9 bases. CDR3 bases: TGTGCCAGTAGTGTAAGGGCGAATCAGCCCCAGCATTTT. Encoded protein: CASSVRANQPQHF.

This chain connects TRBV6-5 to TRBJ1-1, with a tentative D call TRBD1 (6 bases). This CDR3 is 14 amino acids long. The germline gives CDR1 MNHEY, CDR2 SVGAGI. V gave up 6 bases and J gave up 3 bases, with 14 bases separating them. The CDR3 loop is CASRPQRGHTEAFF. In nucleotides, the CDR3 is TGTGCCAGCAGGCCCCAACGGGGGCACACTGAAGCTTTCTTT.

This clone was found a few times. The rearrangement links TRBV7-9 to TRBJ1-6; tentatively, D is TRBD1 (5 bases). The V and J ends lost 7 bases and 5 bases respectively, with 15 bases between them. The CDR3 totals 15 residues. The germline V gene has CDR1 SEHNR and CDR2 FQNEAQ (reference sequence). DNA of the CDR3: TGTGCCAGCACCTATTCCCAGGGTAATAATTCACCCCTCCACTTT. It specifies CASTYSQGNNSPLHF.

The chain couples TRBV3-1 (or the pseudogene TRBV3-2) to TRBJ1-5; 7 bases line up with TRBD1. CDR1 and CDR2 from the germline V gene are LGHDT and YNNKEL (reference sequence). This CDR3 contains 15 residues. V gave up 4 bases and J gave up 4 bases; unmatched junction bases: 7. The CDR3 protein is CASSRYATGNQPQHF. The CDR3 DNA sequence: TGTGCCAGCAGCCGCTATGCGACAGGGAATCAGCCCCAGCATTTT.

V and J are TRBV5-1 and TRBJ2-5; D is unclear. Trimming shortened V by 0 bases and J by 2 bases, and 8 bases separated the two germline ends. Germline V gives CDR1 SGHRS, CDR2 YFSETQ. The CDR3 totals 14 residues. CDR3: CASSLALGQETQYF. In DNA, the CDR3 is TGCGCCAGCAGCTTGGCTTTGGGACAAGAGACCCAGTACTTC.

The chain is built from TRBV27 and TRBJ2-1; D gene uncertain. Trimming left V 3 bases short and J 5 bases short, with 23 bases between. Per the germline V gene, CDR1 is MNHEY and CDR2 is SMNVEV (reference sequence). The CDR3 covers 18 residues. DNA for the CDR3: TGTGCCAGCAGTTTCCACTTACCTGACACTTACATAAACAATGAGCAGTTCTTC. Amino acids: CASSFHLPDTYINNEQFF.

The gene calls are TRBV7-9 and TRBJ2-1; tentatively, D is TRBD1 or TRBD2 (5 bases each). There are 13 residues in the CDR3. Germline assignment: CDR1 SEHNR and CDR2 FQNEAQ (reference sequence). V lost 3 bases to trimming and J lost 7 bases, with 10 bases between them. CDR3 nucleotides: TGTGCCAGCAGCTTGAGGGACCAAAATGAGCAGTTCTTC. It yields the protein CASSLRDQNEQFF.

Regarding this clone: The junction departs from the called germline gene at one end, perhaps through a read error. The chain employs TRBV7-9 and TRBJ1-1; D possibly corresponds to TRBD1 (6 bases). The CDR3 extends over 13 amino acids. Germline CDR1 reads SEHNR; CDR2 reads FQNEAQ (reference sequence). In DNA form, the CDR3 reads TGTGCCAGCAGCCTAGCCGACAGGTCGGGAGCTTTCTTT. Translated, it gives CASSLADRSGAFF.

In its sample, this clone was seen a few times. The rearrangement joins TRBV30 to TRBJ1-1; the D is unclear. This CDR3 has 13 amino acids. Per the germline V gene, CDR1 is GTSNPN and CDR2 is SVGIG (reference sequence). V gave up 8 bases and J gave up 6 bases, with 19 bases separating them. CDR3 nucleotides: TGTGCCACGGACGGGGAGGTAAGAGCTGAAGCTTTCTTT. Its translation is CATDGEVRAEAFF.

This clone showed up just once. The V and J genes are TRBV5-5 and TRBJ1-2, with a weak D call TRBD1 (5 bases). The germline gives CDR1 SGHKS, CDR2 YYEKEE (reference sequence). With 3 bases removed from V and 7 bases from J, the gap between germline ends came to 10 bases. The CDR3 loop spans 12 amino acids. The CDR3 loop reads CASSSLRGGYTF. The CDR3 DNA is TGTGCCAGCAGCTCCCTAAGGGGTGGCTACACCTTC.

The chain uses TRBV30 and TRBJ2-1; 8 bases line up with TRBD2. Germline V gene lookup returns CDR1 GTSNPN and CDR2 SVGIG (reference sequence). V gave up 1 base and J gave up 4 bases; unmatched junction bases: 6. CDR3 length: 15 amino acids. CDR3 sequence reads: CAWSAISGGYNEQFF. DNA for the CDR3: TGTGCCTGGAGTGCCATCAGCGGGGGTTACAATGAGCAGTTCTTC.

The genes are TRBV11-3 and TRBJ2-7; 7 bases are a match to TRBD1. In germline, CDR1 is SGHNT, CDR2 YENEEA. The CDR3 is 14 amino acids. The V segment lost 5 bases and the J segment 1 base; nucleotides outside the gene matches: 5. The CDR3 nucleotides are TGTGCCAGCAGCAACCGGGACAGATCCTACGAGCAGTACTTC. It translates to CASSNRDRSYEQYF.